A selection of T cell receptor beta chains follows, all from one sample in a study of blood T cells in healthy people across ages. TCRdb processed the 5' RACE reads anew with MiXCR; each CDR3 protein has one entry. The sample contains 750,000 to 1,000,000 distinct CDR3 sequences, 25% to 35% of which appear only once. These data were also filed under a second study, of T cells of mothers and their children.

Source material: blood. All receptors derive from a middle-aged woman in good health. CDR3s include the opening cysteine and the closing phenylalanine or tryptophan. The D gene is left open where the match is weak. A clone size is listed for some rows: how often the clone was seen (once, few, many), or a class if it is expanded.

clone_size	j_call	cdr3_length	v_call	d_call	cdr3_nt	cdr3_aa
-	TRBJ1-4	13	TRBV29-1	-	TGCAGCGTTGAGGGCAGGGGTGATGAAAAACTGTTTTTT	CSVEGRGDEKLFF
-	TRBJ2-5	15	TRBV5-1	-	TGCGCCAGCAGCGACCACCTGAGCCTACCGGGGACCCAGTACTTC	CASSDHLSLPGTQYF
-	TRBJ2-6	16	TRBV7-8	-	TGTGCCAGCAGCTCAGGACGGAGCTCTGGGGCCAACGTCCTGACTTTC	CASSSGRSSGANVLTF
-	TRBJ1-1	14	TRBV7-2	-	TGTGCCACCTCCAGAGAGGCGGTTAACACTGAAGCTTTCTTT	CATSREAVNTEAFF
many	TRBJ2-1	12	TRBV7-9	-	TGTGCCAGCAGCCCTCTATGGAATGAGCAGTTCTTC	CASSPLWNEQFF
many	TRBJ1-5	14	TRBV20-1	-	TGCAGTGCTAAGCCGGGACTGAGCAATCAGCCCCAGCATTTT	CSAKPGLSNQPQHF
few	TRBJ2-3	16	TRBV7-2	TRBD2	TGTGCCTGCAGGGGGACTAGCGGGGCGAACACAGATACGCAGTATTTT	CACRGTSGANTDTQYF
-	TRBJ1-5	12	TRBV3-1	-	TGTGCCAGCAGCCAGTCAGGGCGGCCCCAGCATTTT	CASSQSGRPQHF
many	TRBJ2-1	15	TRBV7-3	TRBD2	TGTGCCAGCAGCTCGCTAGCGGCCCGTTACAATGAGCAGTTCTTC	CASSSLAARYNEQFF
few	TRBJ1-4	15	TRBV5-1	TRBD1	TGCGCCAGCAGCGAAGGGGGACAGTTTAATGAAAAACTGTTTTTT	CASSEGGQFNEKLFF
-	TRBJ1-1	14	TRBV7-2	-	TGTGCCAGCAGCTCCCACAGGAGTCTCGGGTCGGCTTTCTTT	CASSSHRSLGSAFF
few	TRBJ2-5	14	TRBV5-1	TRBD2	TGCGCCAGCAGCTGGGGGACTAACGACGAGACCCAGTACTTC	CASSWGTNDETQYF
-	TRBJ2-7	14	TRBV18	-	TGTGCCAGCTCACCACCGCAGGGTGGGTTCGAGCAGTACTTC	CASSPPQGGFEQYF
-	TRBJ1-2	13	TRBV12-3/TRBV12-4	TRBD1	TGTGCCAGCAGTACCACGGACAGGGGCGGCTACACCTTC	CASSTTDRGGYTF
many	TRBJ2-7	15	TRBV7-9	-	TGTGCCAGCAGCTTAGCGCTAGGGGGGCAGCGCGAGCAGTACTTC	CASSLALGGQREQYF
-	TRBJ1-5	15	TRBV20-1	-	TGCAGTGCTAGAAAGGACAGTTGTAGCAATCAGCCCCAGCATTTT	CSARKDSCSNQPQHF
-	TRBJ1-2	13	TRBV6-1	-	TGTGCCAGCAGTGAATGGGCGGAACGGGGCTACACCTTC	CASSEWAERGYTF
-	TRBJ2-5	16	TRBV28	-	TGTGCCAGCAGTTTTCAGGGTAGAGGGACCCAAGAGACCCAGTACTTC	CASSFQGRGTQETQYF
-	TRBJ2-3	13	TRBV20-1	TRBD2	TGCAGTGACACTAGCGGGGGTACAGATACGCAGTATTTT	CSDTSGGTDTQYF
few	TRBJ2-7	14	TRBV5-1	-	TGCGCCAGCAGCTTGGAAGGGAACTCCTACGAGCAGTACTTC	CASSLEGNSYEQYF
-	TRBJ1-2	15	TRBV27	-	TGTGCCAGCAGTCCAGCCAGTAGCACCCCTTGTGGCTACACCTTC	CASSPASSTPCGYTF
-	TRBJ1-4	14	TRBV20-1	-	TGCAGTGCTAGCAGGGGTGCAACTAATGAAAAACTGTTTTTT	CSASRGATNEKLFF
-	TRBJ1-5	18	TRBV4-1	-	TGCGCCAGCAGCCAAGATGATCTTGCCGGGGGGCCCAGGCAGTCCCAGCATTTT	CASSQDDLAGGPRQSQHF
-	TRBJ2-4	15	TRBV20-1	TRBD1	TGCAGTGCTGAGGGACAGGGATCGGCCAAAAACATTCAGTACTTC	CSAEGQGSAKNIQYF
few	TRBJ2-7	15	TRBV9	TRBD1	TGTGCCAGCAGCGTAGGGGGACAGGACCTCTACGAGCAGTACTTC	CASSVGGQDLYEQYF
-	TRBJ2-1	15	TRBV15	-	TGTGCCACCAGCCGGGTGGGGTACGTCTTGGATGAGCAGTTCTTC	CATSRVGYVLDEQFF
-	TRBJ2-2	18	TRBV5-5	-	TGTGCCAGCAGTTGGCCGGCTAGTTCGCTACCGAACACCGGGGAGCTGTTTTTT	CASSWPASSLPNTGELFF
many	TRBJ2-7	13	TRBV14	-	TGTGCCAGCAGCCAAGATTTGTGGGGTGAGCAGTACTTC	CASSQDLWGEQYF
many	TRBJ1-2	15	TRBV20-1	TRBD1	TGCAGTGCTAGAGCCGTGACAGGGTCTAACTATGGCTACACCTTC	CSARAVTGSNYGYTF
many	TRBJ2-7	14	TRBV6-6	TRBD1	TGTGCCAGCAGTTCGTCCCGGGACAGGGGCGAGCAGTACTTC	CASSSSRDRGEQYF
many	TRBJ2-7	15	TRBV28	-	TGTGCCAGCAGTTTACGGGGGGCCTACTCCTACGAGCAGTACTTC	CASSLRGAYSYEQYF
-	TRBJ1-2	16	TRBV19	TRBD1	TGTGCCAGTAATGATTTGCTCCGGGACAGGGACTATGGCTACACCTTC	CASNDLLRDRDYGYTF
-	TRBJ1-4	19	TRBV20-1	-	TGCAGTGCTAGAGATCGAAGACAGGACCAGTTGGTGGCTAATGAAAAACTGTTTTTT	CSARDRRQDQLVANEKLFF
-	TRBJ2-3	17	TRBV20-1	TRBD2	TGCAGTGTCCTCGGACTAGCGGGGGGGCCTGCCGCGGATACGCAGTATTTT	CSVLGLAGGPAADTQYF
few	TRBJ2-7	12	TRBV29-1	TRBD1	TGCAGCGTTGCAGCAGGGGGCTGCGAGCAGTACTTC	CSVAAGGCEQYF
few	TRBJ2-3	15	TRBV18	-	TGTGCCAGCTCACCACTAGAATATCCACAGACTACGCAGTATTTT	CASSPLEYPQTTQYF
few	TRBJ1-1	14	TRBV7-2	TRBD1	TGTGCCAGCAGCCCCCAAGGCATAGGGGGCCCCGCTTTCTTT	CASSPQGIGGPAFF
-	TRBJ1-1	12	TRBV7-9	-	TGTGCCAGCTCCAAGTGGGGGACTGAAGCTTTCTTT	CASSKWGTEAFF
-	TRBJ1-5	22	TRBV4-1	-	TGCGCCAGCAGCCAAGATCGGCCCCCCCTGGGAGACAGCAACTATAGCAATCAGCCCCAGCATTTT	CASSQDRPPLGDSNYSNQPQHF
few	TRBJ1-2	14	TRBV7-9	TRBD1	TGTGCCAGCAGCTTGGTTACAGGGGGCCAAGGCTACACCTTC	CASSLVTGGQGYTF
-	TRBJ1-3	16	TRBV6-9	-	TGTGCCAGCAGTGGGGAGTGGCAGAACTCTGGAAACACCATATATTTT	CASSGEWQNSGNTIYF
-	TRBJ1-3	15	TRBV27	-	TGTGCCAGCAGTTTATCCCCCGGGGGAGGAAACACCATATATTTT	CASSLSPGGGNTIYF
few	TRBJ1-5	14	TRBV20-1	-	TGCAGTGCTAGACCACAGGCCCCGGGACAGCCCCAGCATTTT	CSARPQAPGQPQHF
few	TRBJ1-1	16	TRBV12-3/TRBV12-4	-	TGTGCCAGCAGTTTCGGGTGGAGGAGGATGAACACTGAAGCTTTCTTT	CASSFGWRRMNTEAFF
-	TRBJ1-5	15	TRBV6-6	TRBD1	TGTGCCAGCATCTCGGACAGGTCGAGCAATCAGCCCCAGCATTTT	CASISDRSSNQPQHF
many	TRBJ2-7	15	TRBV12-3/TRBV12-4	-	TGTGCCAGCAGTAACCGCGCAGGTCTTGGGTACGAGCAGTACTTC	CASSNRAGLGYEQYF
few	TRBJ1-2	16	TRBV11-2	-	TGTGCCAGCAGCTCCTTGACAGGACCCCGCGGGTTTGGCTACACCTTC	CASSSLTGPRGFGYTF
-	TRBJ2-7	15	TRBV4-2	TRBD1	TGTACCAGCAGCCAAGATCGGGACAGCTCCTACGAGCAGTACTTC	CTSSQDRDSSYEQYF
-	TRBJ1-2	16	TRBV20-1	TRBD1	TGCAGTGCTAGAGTGGGCAGGGGGCGAGCTAACTATGGCTACACCTTC	CSARVGRGRANYGYTF
-	TRBJ2-3	17	TRBV7-2	-	TGTGCCAGCAGCTTAGCGCTTGTGGGCAGGGCCACAGATACGCAGTATTTT	CASSLALVGRATDTQYF